A selection of T cell receptor beta chains follows, all from one sample in a study of read filtering for tumor transcriptome and immune sequencing. TCRdb re-called the reads through MiXCR, storing one row per CDR3 protein. The data show about 24,000 distinct CDR3 sequences, 22% seen once. What was sequenced was a population of CD138-negative cells sorted from bone marrow. These receptors all come from a donor aged 40 or older with multiple myeloma. CDR3s include the opening cysteine and the closing phenylalanine or tryptophan. The D gene is left open where the match is weak. Clone sizes are given selectively: once, few, many, or a class where the clone is expanded.

CASSPRDRVYEQYF	TRBV7-9	TRBJ2-7	TRBD1	many
CASRKGGSSYEQYF	TRBV28	TRBJ2-7	.	.
CASSLVLRDRVHEQYF	TRBV28	TRBJ2-7	TRBD1	large
CASSPDSTDTQYF	TRBV18	TRBJ2-3	.	many
CASSAPTSYGEQFF	TRBV7-9	TRBJ2-1	.	medium-sized
CASSLVLSHTRFRQGSTDTQYF	TRBV7-4	TRBJ2-3	TRBD1	.
CASSIEGGSYNEQFF	TRBV5-1	TRBJ2-1	.	few
CASSPWTGEETQYF	TRBV6-1	TRBJ2-5	TRBD1	.
CSARGRDGYEQYF	TRBV20-1	TRBJ2-7	.	few
CASSPGQQETQYF	TRBV18	TRBJ2-5	.	many
CASNRQLSNQPQHF	TRBV19	TRBJ1-5	.	many
CASSERAVIQPQHF	TRBV2	TRBJ1-5	.	many
CASTGRGVWGYTF	TRBV5-4	TRBJ1-2	.	.
CSVEPGERTTDTQYF	TRBV29-1	TRBJ2-3	.	.
CASSLAGDQPQHF	TRBV7-2	TRBJ1-5	.	many
CASSGGQGGTDTQYF	TRBV6-6	TRBJ2-3	TRBD1	many
CASSRRTEGGGTEAFF	TRBV18	TRBJ1-1	.	many
CASSLPQGPGTEAFF	TRBV7-3	TRBJ1-1	.	many
CSVDSANTGELFF	TRBV29-1	TRBJ2-2	.	many
CASSLRGYTEAFF	TRBV12-3/TRBV12-4	TRBJ1-1	.	few
CSGTSGDFTDTQYF	TRBV20-1	TRBJ2-3	TRBD2	.
CAARSTGMNTEAFF	TRBV6-1	TRBJ1-1	.	many
CASSFLPGGNIQYF	TRBV11-2	TRBJ2-4	.	many
CSARGWNTGELFF	TRBV20-1	TRBJ2-2	.	.
CASSLEFRENTEAFF	TRBV7-2	TRBJ1-1	.	many
CASSPTDTNNSPLHF	TRBV18	TRBJ1-6	.	many
CASSGQGRTQFF	TRBV7-2	TRBJ2-1	TRBD1	many
CASSYVTGGGSNQPQHF	TRBV6-6	TRBJ1-5	.	many
CASRWGGTNTEAFF	TRBV11-2	TRBJ1-1	.	.
CASGFRDRVYTEAFF	TRBV7-2	TRBJ1-1	TRBD1	.
CASSYSEAYEQYF	TRBV6-6	TRBJ2-7	.	.
CASSQHPIASDTQYF	TRBV4-1	TRBJ2-3	.	few
CASSGGDSYNEQFF	TRBV2	TRBJ2-1	.	many
CAISDSGGDTGELFF	TRBV10-3	TRBJ2-2	TRBD2	many
CASSLAPTGTENIQYF	TRBV11-2	TRBJ2-4	TRBD1	.
CASSPPRTGKSLEAFF	TRBV7-9	TRBJ1-1	TRBD1	many